This passage covers 4 T cell receptor beta chains from one sample sequenced in a study of yellow fever vaccine responses in identical twins. TCRdb itself ran the RT-PCR reads through MiXCR, one entry per CDR3 protein. Found here are about 18,000 distinct CDR3 sequences, 60% to 70% of them singletons; the top ten hold roughly 8.4%. Here the sequenced sample was T cells from blood (PBMCs), unsorted or a sorted subset (not recorded which), taken before or after yellow fever vaccination (not recorded which). These receptors were taken from a young woman who received the yellow fever vaccine.

The chain is built from TRBV13 and TRBJ2-1; D gene unclear. The germline V gene has CDR1 PRHDT and CDR2 FYEKMQ (reference sequence). V shed 5 bases and J shed 3 bases, with 14 bases lying between them. The CDR3 length is 15 residues. The CDR3 DNA reads as TGTGCCAGCAGCCCGCTTGGAGCGAACTACAATGAGCAGTTCTTC. Translation: CASSPLGANYNEQFF.

The chain is built from TRBV11-3 and TRBJ2-7; tentatively, D is TRBD1 (6 bases). The CDR3 sequence is 14 residues long. Trimming took off 3 bases at V and 1 base at J, with 10 bases between the two ends. In germline, CDR1 is SGHNT, CDR2 YENEEA. The CDR3 here is CASSFGTKSYEQYV. The CDR3 DNA reads TGTGCCAGCAGCTTTGGGACAAAATCCTACGAGCAGTACGTC.

The chain recombines TRBV2 with TRBJ1-5, with D possibly TRBD1 on 5 matching bases. Germline V CDR1 and CDR2: SNHLY, FYNNEI. V lost 5 bases to trimming and J lost 2 bases, with 7 bases between them. CDR3 length equals 13 residues. The CDR3 here is CASSSRGNQPQHF. As DNA, the CDR3 is TGTGCCAGCAGTTCCAGGGGCAATCAGCCCCAGCATTTT.

The chain links TRBV18 to TRBJ2-1; D is undetermined. V dropped 1 base and J dropped 6 bases, with 7 bases sitting between them. Germline CDR1 is KGHSH and CDR2 is LQKENI. This CDR3 spans 13 amino acids. The CDR3 DNA reads as TGTGCCAGCTCACCACAGACTGCCAATGAGCAGTTCTTC. Protein sequence: CASSPQTANEQFF.